These 22 T cell receptor beta chains came from one sample sequenced in a study of cytomegalovirus exposure and HLA in healthy donors. Primers included in the PCR were 60 Vbeta and 13 Jbeta primers. Repertoires were generated with immunoSEQ multiplex PCR, while TCRdb's copy carries only in-frame clones and drops some. The table records about 130,000 clones, 80% of them present only once. Input material: PBMCs. The receptors here all came from a human donor in good health.

V gene TRBV6-6 combines with J gene TRBJ2-7, with TRBD2 matching over 9 bases. Germline V gene data show CDR1 as MNHNY and CDR2 as SVGAGI (reference sequence). The CDR3 runs to 14 residues. After removal of 5 bases from V and 1 base from J, the junction contained 3 bases not matched to a gene. CDR3 in amino acids: CASSQTSGSYEQYF. CDR3 coding DNA: TGTGCCAGCAGTCAGACTAGCGGTTCCTACGAGCAGTACTTC.

Comments on this clone: The junction does not match germline at one end; this may be a read error. The rearrangement joins TRBV5-1 to TRBJ2-1; 8 nucleotides align to TRBD2. CDR3 size: 11 residues. Germline V CDR1 and CDR2: SGHRS, YFSETQ. As DNA, the CDR3 is TGCGCCAGCATGGCGGGACTAGAGCGGTTCTTC. Encoded protein: CASMAGLERFF. Filled out from reference TRBV5-1 and TRBJ2-1, the complete variable domain reads KAGVTQTPRYLIKTRGQQVTLSCSPISGHRSVSWYQQTPGQGLQFLFEYFSETQRNKGNFPGRFSGRQFSNSRSEMNVSTLELGDSALYLCASMAGLERFFGPGTRLTVL.

V gene TRBV7-6 combines with J gene TRBJ1-1; 8 bases map to TRBD1. The CDR3 totals 12 residues. Trimming cost V 4 bases and J 10 bases; bases outside gene matches: 5. Germline loops: CDR1 SGHVS, CDR2 FNYEAQ. The CDR3 protein is CASSSRTGGAFF. CDR3 sequence (DNA): TGTGCCAGCAGCTCCCGAACAGGGGGAGCTTTCTTT.

This chain uses TRBV6-5 with TRBJ1-1; possible D gene TRBD1, 5 bases. Germline V gene sequence: CDR1 MNHEY, CDR2 SVGAGI. Trimming took off 4 bases at V and 1 base at J, with 7 bases between the two ends. CDR3 length: 13 amino acids. The CDR3 nucleotides read TGTGCCAGCAGTTTTCAGGGGAACACTGAAGCTTTCTTT. It translates to CASSFQGNTEAFF.

V gene TRBV6-5 combines with J gene TRBJ1-1; D call uncertain. Germline CDR1 is MNHEY and CDR2 is SVGAGI. This CDR3 contains 14 residues. The germline V and J ends were trimmed by 4 bases and 2 bases, with 11 bases remaining between them. Here the CDR3 DNA reads TGTGCCAGCAGTTCTACCACTACTAACACTGAAGCTTTCTTT. Its translation: CASSSTTTNTEAFF.

This clone was counted a single time. V is TRBV6-1 and J is TRBJ2-5; TRBD2 matches at 7 bases. V trimming: 4 bases; J trimming: 3 bases; junction bases outside the gene matches: 11. The CDR3 contains 16 residues. Germline V lookup: CDR1 MNHNS, CDR2 SASEGT. This chain's CDR3 is CASSVLAGTREETQYF. CDR3 nucleotide sequence: TGTGCCAGCAGTGTCTTAGCGGGTACGCGTGAAGAGACCCAGTACTTC.

CDR3 protein: CASSYGGEGSEQYF. CDR3 DNA: TGTGCCAGCAGTTACGGGGGAGAGGGGAGCGAGCAGTACTTC. This rearrangement joins TRBV27 to TRBJ2-5; weak D call: TRBD2 (6 bases). The J call could be wrong; TRBJ2-7 is a better fit for the DNA end. The CDR3 covers 14 residues. Looked up from germline, CDR1 is MNHEY and CDR2 is SMNVEV (reference sequence).

J is TRBJ1-5 and V is TRBV6-1; D perhaps matches TRBD1 (5 bases). The CDR3 extends over 13 amino acids. Germline values: CDR1 MNHNS, CDR2 SASEGT. Trimming pared 7 bases from V and 2 bases from J, leaving 9 bases between. The CDR3 region has the DNA TGTGCCAGCAACCCACAGGGCAATCAGCCCCAGCATTTT. Translation gives CASNPQGNQPQHF.

This clone was counted between two and nine times. This chain links TRBV4-1 with TRBJ2-7, with a weak D call TRBD1 (5 bases). Trimming stripped 4 bases from V and 5 bases from J, with 12 bases between. From germline, CDR1 is MGHRA and CDR2 YSYEKL. The CDR3 contains 13 residues. The CDR3, as DNA: TGCGCCAGCAGCCTCAGGGTTCCCAACGAGCAGTACTTC. Encoded protein: CASSLRVPNEQYF.

The chain employs TRBV10-3 and TRBJ2-7, with 8 bases fitting TRBD1. V lost 6 bases, J lost 5 bases, and 3 bases stayed unmatched. The CDR3 loop spans 12 amino acids. CDR1 ENHRY and CDR2 SYGVKD come from the germline V gene. CDR3 in DNA: TGTGCCATCAGCGGACAGGGCGACGAGCAGTACTTC. Translating gives CAISGQGDEQYF.

The chain joins TRBV18 to TRBJ2-3, with 8 bases aligning to TRBD1. CDR3 length equals 16 residues. Germline V gene data show CDR1 as KGHSH and CDR2 as LQKENI. The ends lost 2 bases at V and 0 bases at J; junction bases unmatched: 4. Written as DNA, the CDR3 is TGTGCCAGCTCACCATGGGGACAGGAGAGCACAGATACGCAGTATTTT. Protein sequence: CASSPWGQESTDTQYF.

V usage is TRBV4-2 and J usage is TRBJ1-6; D is ambiguous. Deletions cut 1 base from V and 8 bases from J, with 3 bases between. CDR1 and CDR2 from the germline V gene are LGHNA and YNFKEQ. The CDR3 is made up of 12 amino acids. CDR3 sequence reads: CASSQGDSPLHF. CDR3 DNA: TGTGCCAGCAGCCAAGGAGATTCACCCCTCCACTTT.

This clone was observed a few times. One end of the junction is discordant with germline, which a read error may explain. The rearrangement uses TRBV6-5 and TRBJ1-1, with D unresolved. Looked up from germline, CDR1 is MNHEY and CDR2 is SVGAGI. The CDR3 covers 15 residues. The chain's CDR3 is CASSYSRVSNPEAFF. In DNA, the CDR3 is TGTGCCAGCAGTTACTCGAGGGTCTCGAACCCTGAAGCTTTCTTT.

This clone was observed a handful of times. V is TRBV4-1 and J is TRBJ2-1; D is undetermined. Germline lookup yields CDR1 MGHRA and CDR2 YSYEKL. This CDR3 is 14 amino acids long. V was shortened by 1 base and J by 11 bases, with 15 bases between the two germline ends. The CDR3 spells CASSQGVQDLKQFF. The CDR3 region has the DNA TGCGCCAGCAGCCAAGGGGTGCAGGATTTAAAGCAGTTCTTC.

The gene calls are TRBV2 and TRBJ2-7; 9 bases are shared with TRBD1. Germline V gives CDR1 SNHLY, CDR2 FYNNEI. V dropped 6 bases and J dropped 2; count of bases not matched to a gene: 8. This CDR3 spans 15 amino acids. CDR3 DNA: TGTGCCAGCAGCGTTACAGGGGGCAAAGCCTACGAGCAGTACTTC. It codes for CASSVTGGKAYEQYF. Supplemented by reference TRBV2 and TRBJ2-7, the full variable domain reads EPEVTQTPSHQVTQMGQEVILRCVPISNHLYFYWYRQILGQKVEFLVSFYNNEISEKSEIFDDQFSVERPDGSNFTLKIRSTKLEDSAMYFCASSVTGGKAYEQYFGPGTRLTVT.

The chain carries TRBV2 and TRBJ1-3; no reliable D call. Germline CDR1 is SNHLY and CDR2 is FYNNEI. V lost 6 bases and J 13 bases, leaving 19 bases between the germline ends. This CDR3 has 13 residues. This chain's CDR3 is CASRTVEGSPIYF. The CDR3 region has the DNA TGTGCCAGCAGAACCGTGGAGGGCAGTCCTATATATTTT.

Only one count was recorded for this clone. The chain couples TRBV11-2 to TRBJ2-6; perhaps TRBD1 as D (6 bases). Germline lookup yields CDR1 SGHAT and CDR2 FQNNGV. V lost 4 bases, J lost 0 bases, and 7 bases lay in between. The CDR3 sequence is 15 residues long. The CDR3 loop is CASSWTASGANVLTF. The DNA of the CDR3 is TGTGCCAGCAGCTGGACAGCCTCTGGGGCCAACGTCCTGACTTTC.

The genes are TRBV2 and TRBJ2-2, with TRBD2 matching over 8 bases. Germline V gene data show CDR1 as SNHLY and CDR2 as FYNNEI. This CDR3 has 15 residues. The V and J ends lost 6 bases and 4 bases, in that order; junction bases with no gene match: 7. DNA of the CDR3: TGTGCCAGCAGCGAGAGAGCGGGAGTCACCGGGGAGCTGTTTTTT. Translated: CASSERAGVTGELFF.

The V and J genes are TRBV7-8 and TRBJ2-1, with 7 nucleotides matching TRBD1. Per the germline V gene, CDR1 is SGHVS and CDR2 is FQNEAQ. V lost 5 bases to trimming and J lost 10 bases; unmatched junction nucleotides: 8. The CDR3 loop spans 13 amino acids. The CDR3 region has the DNA TGTGCCAGCAGCCTGACAGGGCCCATCGAGCAGTTCTTC. Its translation is CASSLTGPIEQFF.

This clone occurred a few times. The rearrangement joins TRBV18 to TRBJ1-5; no clear D gene. The CDR3 consists of 16 residues. Germline V CDR1 and CDR2: KGHSH, LQKENI. V lost 2 bases, J lost 1 base, and 12 bases lay in between. CDR3 residues: CASSPGEAGSNQPQHF. CDR3 DNA sequence: TGTGCCAGCTCACCAGGTGAGGCGGGGAGCAATCAGCCCCAGCATTTT.

The chain couples TRBV2 to TRBJ1-1; D may be TRBD1 (5 bases). V lost 4 bases, J lost 1 base, and 10 bases lay in between. CDR3 length: 14 amino acids. Germline V gene lookup returns CDR1 SNHLY and CDR2 FYNNEI. CDR3 in amino acids: CASSGITGNTEAFF. The CDR3 DNA reads as TGTGCCAGCAGTGGTATCACAGGGAACACTGAAGCTTTCTTT.

This clone was detected once. J is TRBJ1-2 and V is TRBV19; D gene ambiguous. Germline-derived CDR1 and CDR2 are LNHDA and SQIVND (reference sequence). The CDR3 sequence is 11 residues long. The germline V and J ends were trimmed by 7 bases and 5 bases, with 8 bases remaining between them. CDR3 in amino acids: CASTTGYGYTF. Written as DNA, the CDR3 is TGTGCCAGTACTACGGGTTATGGCTACACCTTC.